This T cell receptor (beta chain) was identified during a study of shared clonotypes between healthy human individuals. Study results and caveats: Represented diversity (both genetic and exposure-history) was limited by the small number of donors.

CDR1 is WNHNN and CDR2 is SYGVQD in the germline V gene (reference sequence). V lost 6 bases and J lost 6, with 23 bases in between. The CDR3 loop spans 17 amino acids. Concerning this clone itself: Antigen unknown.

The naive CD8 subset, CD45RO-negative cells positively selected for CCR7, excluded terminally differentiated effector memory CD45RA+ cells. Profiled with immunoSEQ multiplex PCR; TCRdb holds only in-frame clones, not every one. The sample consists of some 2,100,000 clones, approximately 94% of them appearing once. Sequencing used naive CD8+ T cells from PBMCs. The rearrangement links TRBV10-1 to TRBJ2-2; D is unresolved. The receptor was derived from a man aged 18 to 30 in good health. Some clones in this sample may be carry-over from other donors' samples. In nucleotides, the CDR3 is TGCGCCAGCAGCCCCTCGGCTGAGTTCGGGTCCCCCGGGGAGCTGTTTTTT. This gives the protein CASSPSAEFGSPGELFF.